The rows below give T cell receptor beta chains drawn from one sample of a study of T cell responses to AZD1222 COVID-19 vaccine. Produced via immunoSEQ multiplex PCR; TCRdb's table is partial and in-frame only. Of around 76,000 clones in the sample, about 88% were seen once. Specimen: peripheral blood, collected on day 0 of AZD1222 vaccination. Source of these receptors: an adult in good health. Both conserved end residues are part of each CDR3. The D gene is left open where the match is weak. Rows may omit the clone size; those that give it use once, few, many or a size class.

j_gene | abundance | d_gene | v_gene | CDR3nt | CDR3aa
TRBJ2-3 | . | TRBD2 | TRBV7-3 | TGTGCCAGCAGCTTAGGGGTAGCGGGTAGCACAGATACGCAGTATTTT | CASSLGVAGSTDTQYF
TRBJ1-4 | . | . | TRBV28 | TGTGCCAGCACCAGAGACAGCTACAATGAAAAACTGTTTTTT | CASTRDSYNEKLFF
TRBJ2-7 | . | . | TRBV19 | TGTGCCAGTAGGGGGATCGCGGGCTCATCCTACGAGCAGTACTTC | CASRGIAGSSYEQYF
TRBJ2-1 | . | . | TRBV27 | TGTGCCAGCAGCCTCCGGGCGGATTACAATGAGCAGTTCTTC | CASSLRADYNEQFF
TRBJ1-1 | . | . | TRBV3-1/TRBV3-2 | TGTGCCAGCAGCTCCCGGGACGGACCCACTGAAGCTTTCTTT | CASSSRDGPTEAFF
TRBJ2-7 | few | . | TRBV6-6 | TGTGCCAGCAGTTACTCACCCGACTCCTACGAGCAGTACTTC | CASSYSPDSYEQYF
TRBJ2-5 | . | . | TRBV5-1 | TGCGCCAGCAGCGCCGACGAGACCCAGTACTTC | CASSADETQYF
TRBJ1-1 | . | . | TRBV10-3 | TGTGCCATCAGGAGCCGGACGGACACTGAAGCTTTCTTT | CAIRSRTDTEAFF
TRBJ2-4 | . | TRBD2 | TRBV28 | TGTGCCAGCCGAGGCTGGGGGGGAGCCAAAAACATTCAGTACTTC | CASRGWGGAKNIQYF
TRBJ2-7 | . | . | TRBV13 | TGTGCCAGCAGCTTAGAGCTTAAACATTACGAGCAGTACTTC | CASSLELKHYEQYF
TRBJ2-1 | . | TRBD1 | TRBV7-2 | TGTGCCAGCGGACAGGACAGGTCCTACAATGAGCAGTTCTTC | CASGQDRSYNEQFF
TRBJ1-4 | . | TRBD1 | TRBV5-1 | TGCGCCAGCAGCCCTGCCGACAGGGCTAGGGAAAAACTGTTTTTT | CASSPADRAREKLFF
TRBJ1-1 | . | TRBD1 | TRBV6-5 | TGTGCCAGCAGCAACAGGGGGGACACTGAAGCTTTCTTT | CASSNRGDTEAFF
TRBJ1-1 | . | . | TRBV7-6 | TGTGCCAGCAGCTTAAACACGAACACTGAAGCTTTCTTT | CASSLNTNTEAFF
TRBJ1-6 | . | . | TRBV7-8 | TGTGCCAGCTTATCGACAGGCGGCTCCTATAATTCACCCCTCCACTTT | CASLSTGGSYNSPLHF
TRBJ1-6 | . | . | TRBV7-2 | TGTGCCAGCAGTCCACAGGGTACCGAGGGTTCACCCCTCCACTTT | CASSPQGTEGSPLHF
TRBJ2-3 | . | TRBD2 | TRBV14 | TGTGCCAGCAGCCAAGGGCCAGCGGGGGCGGCAGATACGCAGTATTTT | CASSQGPAGAADTQYF